This entry lists 25 T cell receptor beta chains sequenced from one sample in a study of CD8+ T cells in alopecia areata. Sequencing used cDNA as its template, made by extracting RNA and reverse transcribing it. The assay was immunoSEQ multiplex PCR, and TCRdb's table has in-frame clones only and misses some. There are 200,000 to 300,000 clones in the sample, none observed a single time. After pooling, cutaneous lymph node cells were sorted with CD4, CD8alpha, NKG2D, NKG2ACE and other markers. Material: CD4+ T cells sorted from a lymph node. These receptors were taken from a C3H/HeJ mouse with alopecia areata. The strain's MHC: H2-k.

Notes on this clone: Mouse names are used for the genes. The read gets to within 4 residues of the CDR3 end, and the germline J gene fills in the rest. The sample holds other DNA sequences that translate to the same CDR3. The rearrangement joins TRBV13-3 to TRBJ1-2; D possibly corresponds to TRBD1 (5 bases). The CDR3 is 13 amino acids. Between the trimmed V and J ends, which lost 4 bases and 1 base, there was a span of 8 bases. Germline V gene lookup returns CDR1 NNHDY and CDR2 SYVADS. The covered CDR3 bases are TGTGCCAGCAGTTTGGACAAAAACTCC. The encoded protein is CASSLDKNS. The full CDR3 reads CASSLDKNSDYTF.

Only a few counts were recorded for this clone. Genes here carry mouse names. The observed sequence ends 4 residues before the CDR3 terminus, with the missing tail filled in from the germline J gene. The V call is TRBV13-2, the J call TRBJ2-1; D may be TRBD1 (5 bases). Germline V gene lookup returns CDR1 NNHNN and CDR2 SYGAGS (reference sequence). Deletions cut 3 bases from V and 0 bases from J, with 7 bases between. The CDR3 loop spans 14 amino acids. The CDR3 bases that were read are TGTGCCAGCGGTGTGACAGATAACTATGCT. This gives the protein CASGVTDNYA. The CDR3 as a whole reads CASGVTDNYAEQFF.

Many counts were recorded for this clone. Mouse gene names and germline throughout. The read ends 4 residues before the CDR3 terminus; that terminus is restored from the germline J gene. This chain links TRBV5 with TRBJ2-5; TRBD2 aligns across 9 bases. Germline values: CDR1 LGHNA, CDR2 YNLKQL (reference sequence). The CDR3 covers 14 residues. The CDR3 spells CASSQAGGEDTQYF. The sequenced CDR3 bases are TGTGCCAGCAGCCAAGCTGGGGGGGAAGAC.

This clone was seen a handful of times. The gene names here belong to mouse. Here the CDR3 reads CASSSPGDSRAEQFF. The part of the CDR3 DNA that was read is TGTGCTAGCAGTTCACCAGGGGATAGTCGGGCT. This chain joins TRBV29 and TRBJ2-1, with D perhaps matching TRBD1 (6 bases). Read sequence stops 4 residues before the CDR3 end, and the germline J gene provides the missing end. The CDR3 is made up of 15 amino acids. Germline V gene lookup returns CDR1 MSHET and CDR2 SYDVDS. Complete variable domain (other parts from reference TRBV29 and TRBJ2-1): DMKVTQMPRYLIKRMGENVLLECGQDMSHETMYWYRQDPGLGLQLIYISYDVDSNSEGDIPKGYRVSRKKREHFSLILDSAKTNQTSVYFCASSSPGDSRAEQFFGPGTRLTVL.

About this clone: Genes and germline are mouse. The read stops 4 residues short of the end of the CDR3; the missing end is completed from the germline J gene. V is TRBV14 and J is TRBJ2-7; TRBD2 matches at 11 bases. CDR3 size: 14 residues. V lost 5 bases to trimming and J lost 2 bases; unmatched junction nucleotides: 3. Germline V gene lookup returns CDR1 SGHDT and CDR2 FRDEAV. This CDR3 reads CASRWDWGPYEQYF. The covered CDR3 bases are TGTGCCAGCAGATGGGACTGGGGGCCCTAT.

This clone has ten or more counts. Gene names and germline refer to mouse. The read stops 4 residues short of the end of the CDR3; the missing end is completed from the germline J gene. The J gene is TRBJ2-2, the V gene TRBV13-3, with TRBD1 matching over 10 bases. Germline loops: CDR1 NNHDY, CDR2 SYVADS. Germline trimming cut 6 bases from V and 4 bases from J; bases unmatched to any gene: 3. This CDR3 has 14 residues. The CDR3 region is CASTRQGATGQLYF. The DNA read from the CDR3 is TGTGCCAGCACCCGACAGGGGGCCACCGGG.

With regard to this clone: Any gene name here is a mouse gene name. Read sequence stops 4 residues before the CDR3 end, and the germline J gene provides the missing end. The sample has other DNA sequences that encode this CDR3 too. This chain joins TRBV5 and TRBJ2-5; TRBD1 agrees at 7 bases. The CDR3 consists of 14 residues. Germline V gene data show CDR1 as LGHNA and CDR2 as YNLKQL (reference sequence). CDR3 residues: CASSPRDREDTQYF. CDR3 DNA (partial): TGTGCCAGCAGCCCCCGGGACAGAGAAGAC.

A word on this clone: The gene names here belong to mouse. The observed sequence ends 4 residues before the CDR3 terminus, with the missing tail filled in from the germline J gene. Other DNA sequences in this specimen translate into the identical CDR3. The chain couples TRBV13-3 to TRBJ2-3; no definite D call. The CDR3 covers 14 residues. V lost 1 base, J lost 0 bases, and 6 bases lay in between. Germline V CDR1 and CDR2: NNHDY, SYVADS. CDR3 in amino acids: CASSDRTSAETLYF. The sequenced CDR3 bases are TGTGCCAGCAGTGATAGAACTAGTGCAGAA.

This clone was observed a few times. Mouse gene names and germline throughout. Read sequence stops 4 residues before the CDR3 end, and the germline J gene provides the missing end. The chain combines TRBV13-3 with TRBJ1-1, with D tentatively TRBD1 (5 bases). The CDR3 is 14 residues long. CDR1 is NNHDY, CDR2 SYVADS, per germline. V was trimmed by 6 bases and J by 0 bases, leaving 12 bases between them. CDR3 DNA (partial): TGTGCCAGCATTTATGGGGGTGCAAACACA. Protein: CASIYGGANT. The CDR3, in full, reads CASIYGGANTEVFF.

As to this clone: Gene names are the mouse ones. Sequencing ends 4 residues short of the CDR3 end; the germline J gene provides the rest. V and J are TRBV17 and TRBJ1-1; 7 nucleotides align to TRBD1. CDR3 length: 13 amino acids. Unmatched junction bases numbered 2, after V lost 4 bases and J lost 3 bases. The V gene's germline CDR1 is MNHDT and CDR2 YYDKIL. The sequenced part of the CDR3 DNA is TGTGCTAGCAGTACAGGGGGGTACACA. Its protein product is CASSTGGYT. The whole CDR3 sequence is CASSTGGYTEVFF.

With respect to this clone: Gene names are mouse gene names. The missing CDR3 end, 4 residues past where the read stops, is filled in from the germline J gene. The same CDR3 is also encoded by other DNA sequences in this sample. The chain is built from TRBV19 and TRBJ2-5; unclear D gene. The V gene's germline CDR1 is FNHDT and CDR2 SITEND (reference sequence). V lost 1 base and J 0 bases, leaving 6 bases between the germline ends. The CDR3 is 14 residues long. CDR3 DNA (partial): TGTGCCAGCAGTATATCTCTTAACCAAGAC. Translation gives CASSISLNQD. The full CDR3 sequence reads CASSISLNQDTQYF.

Note on this clone: The gene symbols are mouse symbols. The CDR3 goes on 4 residues after the read ends, and that part is filled in from the germline J gene. This chain connects TRBV14 to TRBJ2-4, with 10 bases aligning to TRBD1. From germline, CDR1 is SGHDT and CDR2 FRDEAV. The CDR3 length is 14 residues. The part of the CDR3 DNA that was read is TGTGCCAGCAGTCTGACAGGGGGCGCGAAC. This codes for CASSLTGGAN. The entire CDR3 protein reads CASSLTGGANTLYF.

In its sample, this clone was seen a few times. Gene and germline names: mouse. The CDR3 is cut off 4 residues early in the read; its end comes from the germline J gene. The sample contains more than one DNA sequence encoding this CDR3. The chain joins TRBV13-2 to TRBJ2-4, with 8 positions matching TRBD2. The trim removed 1 base at V and 0 bases at J, leaving 4 bases unmatched. CDR1 and CDR2 from the germline V gene are NNHNN and SYGAGS (reference sequence). There are 16 residues in the CDR3. The CDR3 here is CASGDRLGGSQNTLYF. The part of the CDR3 DNA that was read is TGTGCCAGCGGTGATCGTCTGGGGGGAAGTCAAAAC.

This clone was observed a handful of times. Each gene name is a mouse one. Read data end 4 residues before the CDR3 end; the end is taken from the germline J gene. V usage is TRBV2 and J usage is TRBJ2-2, with 9 bases identical to TRBD2. The V gene end was trimmed by 0 bases and the J gene end by 5 bases; junction bases not matched to a gene: 1. This CDR3 spans 15 amino acids. Per the germline V gene, CDR1 is LGHNA and CDR2 is YSYQKL. The CDR3 DNA, read in part, is TGTGCCAGCAGCCAAGATGGGGGGGCGACCGGG. Its protein is CASSQDGGATG. The whole CDR3 is CASSQDGGATGQLYF.

This clone was counted between two and nine times. Germline and genes here are mouse. The CDR3 DNA, read in part, is TGTGCCAGCAGTATAGGGGGGCTCACCGGG. Its translation: CASSIGGLTG. The complete CDR3 reads CASSIGGLTGQLYF. V is TRBV19 and J is TRBJ2-2; D might be TRBD1 or TRBD2, each matching 6 bases. The read ends 4 residues shy of where the CDR3 ends; the end is completed using the germline J gene. Trimming pared 0 bases from V and 4 bases from J, leaving 7 bases between. CDR3 length: 14 residues. Germline CDR1 FNHDT, CDR2 SITEND (reference sequence).

This clone was counted between two and nine times. Gene names and germline match the mouse. The missing CDR3 end, 4 residues past where the read stops, is filled in from the germline J gene. V and J are TRBV13-2 and TRBJ1-1; 8 bases are shared with TRBD1. Germline V gives CDR1 NNHNN, CDR2 SYGAGS (reference sequence). Unmatched junction bases numbered 3, after V lost 5 bases and J lost 0 bases. The CDR3 extends over 14 amino acids. Partial CDR3 DNA: TGTGCCAGCGGAGTGACAGGGGCAAACACA. Its translation: CASGVTGANT. The entire CDR3 reads CASGVTGANTEVFF.

In this sample, this clone turned up many times. Mouse names are used for the genes. The CDR3 end lies 4 residues beyond the end of the read and is filled in from the germline J gene. This rearrangement joins TRBV17 to TRBJ2-1; no definite D call. The CDR3 runs to 13 residues. Trimming removed 10 bases from V and 0 bases from J, with 10 bases in between. Per the germline V gene, CDR1 is MNHDT and CDR2 is YYDKIL. The CDR3 sequence: CATENSNYAEQFF. CDR3 DNA, as far as it was read: TGTGCTACGGAAAACAGTAACTATGCT.

This clone has just a few counts. Germline and genes here are mouse. The sample holds other DNA sequences that translate to the same CDR3. The sequenced CDR3 bases are TGTGCCAGCAGTAAGACTGGGGGGTATGCT. Translated: CASSKTGGYA. The whole CDR3 is CASSKTGGYAEQFF. V usage is TRBV19 and J usage is TRBJ2-1; 10 nucleotides align to TRBD2. Sequencing ends 4 residues short of the CDR3 end; the germline J gene provides the rest. V lost 3 bases and J lost 4; bases outside the gene matches: 1. Germline V CDR1 and CDR2: FNHDT, SITEND (reference sequence). There are 14 residues in the CDR3.

This clone was detected a few times. Mouse names are used for the genes. The sequenced fragment ends 4 residues before the CDR3 boundary, so the rest is inferred from the germline J gene. This chain joins TRBV1 and TRBJ2-5, with 11 nucleotides matching TRBD2. The V gene end was trimmed by 4 bases and the J gene end by 2 bases; junction bases not matched to a gene: 5. The CDR3 contains 16 residues. Germline V gene sequence: CDR1 NSQYPW, CDR2 LRSPGD (reference sequence). The sequenced CDR3 bases are TGCACCTGCAGTGGGGGACTGGGGGAGTTCCAAGAC. Protein product: CTCSGGLGEFQD. The whole CDR3 region reads CTCSGGLGEFQDTQYF.

Concerning this clone itself: Gene names follow the mouse nomenclature. The read finishes 4 residues shy of the CDR3 end, and the germline J gene is used to complete it. V gene TRBV31 combines with J gene TRBJ2-2; weak D call: TRBD2 (5 bases). The CDR3 loop spans 15 amino acids. Germline-derived CDR1 and CDR2 are GKSSPN and SITVG. Trimming took 0 bases from V and 0 from J, leaving 8 bases between them. CDR3 in amino acids: CAWSLAGSNTGQLYF. The CDR3 DNA, read in part, is TGTGCCTGGAGTCTAGCTGGGTCAAACACCGGG.

As concerns this clone: Gene names are the mouse ones. The read terminates 4 residues ahead of where the CDR3 ends, so the germline J gene completes it. The genes are TRBV13-2 and TRBJ2-1; 10 positions match TRBD2. Germline CDR1 reads NNHNN; CDR2 reads SYGAGS (reference sequence). CDR3 length: 15 amino acids. J was trimmed by 6 bases and V by 0 bases; bases with no gene match: 3. CDR3 DNA (partial): TGTGCCAGCGGTGATGTAGGACTGGGGGTTGCT. It codes for CASGDVGLGVA. The whole CDR3 sequence reads CASGDVGLGVAEQFF.

This clone was seen a handful of times. Here the gene names and germline are mouse. The DNA ends 4 residues before the CDR3 does, and the rest of the CDR3 is filled in from the germline J gene. The rearrangement joins TRBV19 to TRBJ2-1; TRBD2 matches at 13 bases. The CDR3 has 18 residues. The germline gives CDR1 FNHDT, CDR2 SITEND (reference sequence). V shed 3 bases and J 0 bases; nucleotides not matched to a gene: 6. The CDR3 is CASSTPGLGGYNYAEQFF. The sequenced part of the CDR3 DNA is TGTGCCAGCAGTACACCGGGACTGGGGGGGTATAACTATGCT. The variable domain in full, with the rest retrieved from reference TRBV19 and TRBJ2-1, is GGIITQTPKFLIGQEGQKLTLKCQQNFNHDTMYWYRQDSGKGLRLIYYSITENDLQKGDLSEGYDASREKKSSFSLTVTSAQKNEMAVFLCASSTPGLGGYNYAEQFFGPGTRLTVL.

This clone was seen a few times. All gene names here are mouse names. The read finishes 4 residues shy of the CDR3 end, and the germline J gene is used to complete it. The chain carries TRBV13-1 and TRBJ2-1; 10 nucleotides agree with TRBD2. V gave up 0 bases and J gave up 5 bases; unmatched junction bases: 2. The V gene's germline CDR1 is NSHNY and CDR2 SYGAGN. The CDR3 extends over 15 amino acids. The chain's CDR3 is CASSDAGGADAEQFF. CDR3 DNA, as far as it was read: TGTGCCAGCAGTGATGCTGGGGGGGCTGATGCT.

Concerning this clone: The genes and germline here are from mouse. The read comes to an end 4 residues before the CDR3 does, leaving the germline J gene to fill in the end. Other nucleotide sequences from this sample produce the same CDR3. This rearrangement joins TRBV13-3 to TRBJ2-1; possibly TRBD1 for D (6 bases). Germline-derived CDR1 and CDR2 are NNHDY and SYVADS. The CDR3 loop spans 14 amino acids. The ends were cut back, 2 bases at V and 1 base at J, with 7 bases in the middle. This CDR3 reads CASSDRGNYAEQFF. Partial CDR3 DNA: TGTGCCAGCAGTGACAGGGGAAACTATGCT.

Regarding this clone: Here the gene names and germline are mouse. The read ends 4 residues shy of where the CDR3 ends; the end is completed using the germline J gene. The gene calls are TRBV1 and TRBJ2-1; TRBD1 agrees at 8 bases. From germline, CDR1 is NSQYPW and CDR2 LRSPGD (reference sequence). CDR3 size: 15 residues. The part of the CDR3 DNA that was read is TGCACCTGCAGTGCAGAGCGTCAGGGGGCGGCT. This encodes CTCSAERQGAA. The full CDR3 is CTCSAERQGAAEQFF.